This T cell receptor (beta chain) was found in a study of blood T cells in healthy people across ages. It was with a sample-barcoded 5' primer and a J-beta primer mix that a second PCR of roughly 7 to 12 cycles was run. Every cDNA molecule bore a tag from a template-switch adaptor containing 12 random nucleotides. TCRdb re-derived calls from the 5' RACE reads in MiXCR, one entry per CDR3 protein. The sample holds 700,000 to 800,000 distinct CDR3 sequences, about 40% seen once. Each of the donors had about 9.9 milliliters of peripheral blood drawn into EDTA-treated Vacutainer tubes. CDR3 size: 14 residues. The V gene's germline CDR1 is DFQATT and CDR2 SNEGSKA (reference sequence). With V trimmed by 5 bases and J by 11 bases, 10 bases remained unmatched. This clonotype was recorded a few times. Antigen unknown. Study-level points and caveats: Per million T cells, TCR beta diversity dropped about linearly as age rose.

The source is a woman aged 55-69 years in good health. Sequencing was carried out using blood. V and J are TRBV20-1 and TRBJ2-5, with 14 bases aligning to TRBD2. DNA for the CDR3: TGCAGTGCTGCCACCGGGACTAGCGGGAGAGTGCAGTACTTC. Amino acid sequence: CSAATGTSGRVQYF.